A selection of T cell receptor beta chains follows, all from one sample in a study of T-cell memory formation after mild COVID-19. TCRdb used MiXCR to reprocess the 5' RACE reads, holding one entry per CDR3 protein. The sample records roughly 110,000 distinct CDR3 sequences, around 11% being singletons. The sequenced material came from PBMCs or a T cell subset sorted from them (not recorded which). The receptors shown here come from an adult woman who had mild COVID-19 (a few samples of this study predate the infection). Cell type and time point are not known. The CDR3 runs from the conserved cysteine through the conserved F or W.

v_call: TRBV6-5
j_call: TRBJ2-1
cdr3_aa: CASSYGDEQFF

v_call: TRBV19
j_call: TRBJ2-1
cdr3_aa: CASSIGGASSYNEQFF

v_call: TRBV12-3/TRBV12-4
j_call: TRBJ2-3
cdr3_aa: CASGGAGEWDTQYF

v_call: TRBV29-1
j_call: TRBJ2-7
cdr3_aa: CSVPVGREQYF

v_call: TRBV12-3/TRBV12-4
j_call: TRBJ2-3
cdr3_aa: CASSNTGGPDTQYF

v_call: TRBV5-1
j_call: TRBJ2-2
cdr3_aa: CASSLQTNTGELFF

v_call: TRBV7-9
j_call: TRBJ2-7
cdr3_aa: CASSDGTDEQYF

v_call: TRBV14
j_call: TRBJ2-3
cdr3_aa: CASSQESRTADTQYF

v_call: TRBV7-9
j_call: TRBJ1-1
cdr3_aa: CASTLAPRDTEAFF

v_call: TRBV6-1
j_call: TRBJ2-3
cdr3_aa: CASSELANTDTQYF

v_call: TRBV5-1
j_call: TRBJ2-7
cdr3_aa: CASSGDGPYEQYF

v_call: TRBV7-9
j_call: TRBJ2-5
cdr3_aa: CASRSRDSQETQYF

v_call: TRBV7-9
j_call: TRBJ2-1
cdr3_aa: CASSPKTWDEQFF

v_call: TRBV5-1
j_call: TRBJ2-2
cdr3_aa: CASSLVGVDGELFF

v_call: TRBV12-3/TRBV12-4
j_call: TRBJ2-3
cdr3_aa: CARSVAFGDTQYF

v_call: TRBV18
j_call: TRBJ2-3
cdr3_aa: CASSPTSGSITDTQYF

v_call: TRBV20-1
j_call: TRBJ2-7
cdr3_aa: CSARDREYEQYF

v_call: TRBV6-1
j_call: TRBJ2-5
cdr3_aa: CASSASTGQETQYF

v_call: TRBV27
j_call: TRBJ2-1
cdr3_aa: CASSLLGGQDEQFF

v_call: TRBV11-2
j_call: TRBJ1-1
cdr3_aa: CASSLDISMNTEAFF

v_call: TRBV23-1
j_call: TRBJ2-5
cdr3_aa: CASSPGRGNRKTQYF

v_call: TRBV4-1
j_call: TRBJ2-2
cdr3_aa: CASSQDSSLAGELFF

v_call: TRBV2
j_call: TRBJ2-7
cdr3_aa: CASSPLTGMGEQYF

v_call: TRBV5-1
j_call: TRBJ2-1
cdr3_aa: CASSLVGGLTLYNEQFF

v_call: TRBV5-6
j_call: TRBJ2-3
cdr3_aa: CASTLDPSGSTDTQYF

v_call: TRBV7-3
j_call: TRBJ2-1
cdr3_aa: CASSFQPGLAPDNEQFF

v_call: TRBV29-1
j_call: TRBJ2-1
cdr3_aa: CSIEDSETSYNEQFF

v_call: TRBV6-2/TRBV6-3
j_call: TRBJ1-6
cdr3_aa: CASSKIQDAPNSPLHF

v_call: TRBV29-1
j_call: TRBJ2-1
cdr3_aa: CSVESLNYNEQFF

v_call: TRBV13
j_call: TRBJ2-1
cdr3_aa: CASSLLGPNEQFF

v_call: TRBV7-3
j_call: TRBJ2-3
cdr3_aa: CASTPMGRTTDTQYF

v_call: TRBV11-2
j_call: TRBJ2-5
cdr3_aa: CASSQSIKTQYF

v_call: TRBV5-1
j_call: TRBJ2-7
cdr3_aa: CASSLGWDSYREQYF

v_call: TRBV7-9
j_call: TRBJ2-7
cdr3_aa: CASSLDSPYEQYF

v_call: TRBV6-5
j_call: TRBJ1-1
cdr3_aa: CASSYSGGGTGTLDTEAFF

v_call: TRBV5-6
j_call: TRBJ2-7
cdr3_aa: CASSLVGSYEQYF

v_call: TRBV7-8
j_call: TRBJ1-4
cdr3_aa: CASSLRLANEKLFF

v_call: TRBV19
j_call: TRBJ2-1
cdr3_aa: CASSIVGQANNEQFF

v_call: TRBV6-1
j_call: TRBJ2-1
cdr3_aa: CATSGLAGGMNEQFF

v_call: TRBV6-2/TRBV6-3
j_call: TRBJ2-3
cdr3_aa: CASSYSPGRESTDTQYF

v_call: TRBV14
j_call: TRBJ2-3
cdr3_aa: CASSLYRTDTQYF

v_call: TRBV12-3/TRBV12-4
j_call: TRBJ2-3
cdr3_aa: CAIPPPGPGQRETDTQYF

v_call: TRBV7-9
j_call: TRBJ1-6
cdr3_aa: CASSPPGQGPLGSPLHF

v_call: TRBV7-8
j_call: TRBJ2-5
cdr3_aa: CASSLLGVVAQYF

v_call: TRBV27
j_call: TRBJ2-7
cdr3_aa: CASSRTREIYEQYF

v_call: TRBV10-3
j_call: TRBJ2-7
cdr3_aa: CAISEADRSYEQYF

v_call: TRBV7-9
j_call: TRBJ2-1
cdr3_aa: CASSPTGDEQFF

v_call: TRBV29-1
j_call: TRBJ2-7
cdr3_aa: CSVEDGEQYF

v_call: TRBV7-8
j_call: TRBJ2-2
cdr3_aa: CASSFRLAGGTGELFF

v_call: TRBV2
j_call: TRBJ2-6
cdr3_aa: CASKGSGVYDSGANVLTF

v_call: TRBV7-2
j_call: TRBJ2-1
cdr3_aa: CASSPRPLVTRMSSYNEQFF

v_call: TRBV6-5
j_call: TRBJ2-1
cdr3_aa: CASSYSWTSGTYNEQFF

v_call: TRBV29-1
j_call: TRBJ1-1
cdr3_aa: CSVDRVTEAFF

v_call: TRBV20-1
j_call: TRBJ2-7
cdr3_aa: CSARETGGYEQYF

v_call: TRBV5-1
j_call: TRBJ2-1
cdr3_aa: CASSLTSGHEQFF